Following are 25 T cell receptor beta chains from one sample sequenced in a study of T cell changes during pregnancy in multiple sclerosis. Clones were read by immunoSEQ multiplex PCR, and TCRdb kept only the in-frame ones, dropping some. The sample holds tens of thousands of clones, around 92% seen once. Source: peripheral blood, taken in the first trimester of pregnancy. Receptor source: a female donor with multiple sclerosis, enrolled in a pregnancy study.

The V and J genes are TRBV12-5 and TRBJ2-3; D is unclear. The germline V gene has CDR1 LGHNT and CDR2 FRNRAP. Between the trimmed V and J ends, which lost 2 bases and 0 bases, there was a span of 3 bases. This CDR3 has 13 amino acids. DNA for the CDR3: TGTGCTAGTGGTTTGCCGAGCACAGATACGCAGTATTTT. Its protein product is CASGLPSTDTQYF. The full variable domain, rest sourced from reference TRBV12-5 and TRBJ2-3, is DARVTQTPRHKVTEMGQEVTMRCQPILGHNTVFWYRQTMMQGLELLAYFRNRAPLDDSGMPKDRFSAEMPDATLATLKIQPSEPRDSAVYFCASGLPSTDTQYFGPGTRLTVL.

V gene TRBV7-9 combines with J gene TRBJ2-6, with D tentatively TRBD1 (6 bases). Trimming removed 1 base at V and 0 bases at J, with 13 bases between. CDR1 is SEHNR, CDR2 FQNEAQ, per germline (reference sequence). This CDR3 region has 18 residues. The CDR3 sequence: CASSLVLDRSSGANVLTF. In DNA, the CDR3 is TGTGCCAGCAGCTTAGTACTGGACAGAAGCTCTGGGGCCAACGTCCTGACTTTC.

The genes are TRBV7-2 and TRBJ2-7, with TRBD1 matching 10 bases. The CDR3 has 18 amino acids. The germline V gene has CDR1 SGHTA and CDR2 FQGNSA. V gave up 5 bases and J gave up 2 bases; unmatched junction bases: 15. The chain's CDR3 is CASSPRDRGWIATYEQYF. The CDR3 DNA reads TGTGCCAGCAGCCCCCGGGACAGGGGTTGGATCGCCACCTACGAGCAGTACTTC.

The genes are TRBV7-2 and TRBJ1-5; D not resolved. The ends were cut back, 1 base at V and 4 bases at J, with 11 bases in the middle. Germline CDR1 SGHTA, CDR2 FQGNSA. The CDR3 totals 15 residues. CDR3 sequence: CASSLDGRENQPQHF. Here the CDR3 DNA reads TGTGCCAGCAGCTTAGACGGGAGGGAAAATCAGCCCCAGCATTTT.

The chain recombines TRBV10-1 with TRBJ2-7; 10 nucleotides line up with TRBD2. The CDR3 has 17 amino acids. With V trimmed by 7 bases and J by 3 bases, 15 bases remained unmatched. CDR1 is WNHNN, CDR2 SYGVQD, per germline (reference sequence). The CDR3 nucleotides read TGCGCCAGCACGATAGCGGGAGGACCGGGATCATGCTACGAGCAGTACTTC. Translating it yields CASTIAGGPGSCYEQYF.

The chain's CDR3 is CASSQVYGPYEQYF. The DNA of the CDR3 is TGCGCCAGCAGCCAAGTGTATGGGCCCTACGAGCAGTACTTC. This chain connects TRBV4-1 to TRBJ2-7; D is uncertain. V was cut by 1 base and J by 2 bases, with 9 bases left in between. The CDR3 extends over 14 amino acids. In germline, CDR1 is MGHRA, CDR2 YSYEKL.

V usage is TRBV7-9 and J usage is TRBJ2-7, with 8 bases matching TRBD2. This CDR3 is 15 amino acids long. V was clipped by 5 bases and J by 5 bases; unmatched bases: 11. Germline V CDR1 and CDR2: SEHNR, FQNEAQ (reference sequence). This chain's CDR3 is CASSILREDDDEQYF. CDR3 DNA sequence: TGTGCCAGCAGCATTTTGCGGGAGGACGACGACGAGCAGTACTTC.

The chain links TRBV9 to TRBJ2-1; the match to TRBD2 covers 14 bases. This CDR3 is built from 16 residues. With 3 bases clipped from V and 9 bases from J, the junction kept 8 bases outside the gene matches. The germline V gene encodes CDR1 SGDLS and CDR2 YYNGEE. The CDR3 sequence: CASSAKGLAGVVEQFF. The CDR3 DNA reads TGTGCCAGCAGCGCGAAGGGACTAGCGGGAGTCGTTGAGCAGTTCTTC.

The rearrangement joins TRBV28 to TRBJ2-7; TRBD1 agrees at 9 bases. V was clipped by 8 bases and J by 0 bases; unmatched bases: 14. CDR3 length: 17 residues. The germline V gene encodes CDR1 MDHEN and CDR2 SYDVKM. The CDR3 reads CASYGQGGTGSSYEQYF. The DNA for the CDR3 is TGTGCCAGCTATGGGCAGGGCGGGACAGGGAGCTCCTACGAGCAGTACTTC.

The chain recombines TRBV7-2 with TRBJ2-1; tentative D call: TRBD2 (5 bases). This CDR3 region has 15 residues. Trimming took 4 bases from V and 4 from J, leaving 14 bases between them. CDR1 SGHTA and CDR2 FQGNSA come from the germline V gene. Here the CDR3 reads CASSYRSGKYNEQFF. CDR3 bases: TGTGCCAGCAGCTACCGTTCGGGAAAATACAATGAGCAGTTCTTC.

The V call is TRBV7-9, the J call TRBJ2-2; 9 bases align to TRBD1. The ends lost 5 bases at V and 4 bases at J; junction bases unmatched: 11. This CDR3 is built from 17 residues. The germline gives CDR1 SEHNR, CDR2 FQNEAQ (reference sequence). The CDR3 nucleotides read TGTGCCAGCAGCCACCTGAAACCGGGACAGGGCACCGGGGAGCTGTTTTTT. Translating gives CASSHLKPGQGTGELFF.

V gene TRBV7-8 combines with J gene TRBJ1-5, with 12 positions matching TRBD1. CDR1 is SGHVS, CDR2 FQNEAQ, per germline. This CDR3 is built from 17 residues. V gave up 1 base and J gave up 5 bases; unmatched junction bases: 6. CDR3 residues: CASSLGRGTGGYQPQHF. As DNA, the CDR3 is TGTGCCAGCAGCTTAGGTAGGGGGACAGGGGGCTATCAGCCCCAGCATTTT.

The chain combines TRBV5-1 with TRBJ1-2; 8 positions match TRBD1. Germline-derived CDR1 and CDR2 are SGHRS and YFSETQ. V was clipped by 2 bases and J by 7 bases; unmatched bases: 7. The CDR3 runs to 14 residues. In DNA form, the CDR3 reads TGCGCCAGCAGCTTCACGGGACAGGATGGTGGCTACACCTTC. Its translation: CASSFTGQDGGYTF. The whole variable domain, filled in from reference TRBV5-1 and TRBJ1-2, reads KAGVTQTPRYLIKTRGQQVTLSCSPISGHRSVSWYQQTPGQGLQFLFEYFSETQRNKGNFPGRFSGRQFSNSRSEMNVSTLELGDSALYLCASSFTGQDGGYTFGSGTRLTVV.

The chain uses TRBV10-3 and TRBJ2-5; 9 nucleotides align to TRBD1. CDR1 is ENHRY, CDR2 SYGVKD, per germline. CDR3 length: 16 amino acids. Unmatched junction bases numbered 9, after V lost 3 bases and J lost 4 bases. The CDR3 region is CAISEMGQGISETQYF. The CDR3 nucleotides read TGTGCCATCAGTGAAATGGGACAGGGTATTTCAGAGACCCAGTACTTC.

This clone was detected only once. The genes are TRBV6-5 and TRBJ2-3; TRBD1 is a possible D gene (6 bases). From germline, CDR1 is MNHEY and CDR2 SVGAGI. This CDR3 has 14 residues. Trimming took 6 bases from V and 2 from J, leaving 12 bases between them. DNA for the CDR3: TGTGCCAGCAGACGCGGACAGCCCACAGATACGCAGTATTTT. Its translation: CASRRGQPTDTQYF.

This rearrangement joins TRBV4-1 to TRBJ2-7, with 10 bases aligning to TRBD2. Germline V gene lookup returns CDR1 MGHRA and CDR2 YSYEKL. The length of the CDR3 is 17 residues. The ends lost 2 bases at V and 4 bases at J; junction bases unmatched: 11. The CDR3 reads CASSQLFAASGSYEQYF. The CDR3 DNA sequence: TGCGCCAGCAGCCAACTATTCGCCGCTAGCGGGAGTTACGAGCAGTACTTC.

CDR3 sequence (DNA): TGTGCCAGCAGCCCGCTAGCGGGAGCCCACTACGAGCAGTACTTC. Protein product: CASSPLAGAHYEQYF. This chain joins TRBV7-2 and TRBJ2-7, with 10 bases aligning to TRBD2. CDR1 is SGHTA, CDR2 FQGNSA, per germline. The CDR3 runs to 15 residues. J was trimmed by 3 bases and V by 5 bases; bases with no gene match: 7.

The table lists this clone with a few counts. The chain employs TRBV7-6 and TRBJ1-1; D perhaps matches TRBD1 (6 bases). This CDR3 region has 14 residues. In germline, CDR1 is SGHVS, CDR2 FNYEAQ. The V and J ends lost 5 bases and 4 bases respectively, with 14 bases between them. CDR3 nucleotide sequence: TGTGCCAGCAGCCCACAGGGAAGGGGCACTGAAGCTTTCTTT. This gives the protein CASSPQGRGTEAFF.

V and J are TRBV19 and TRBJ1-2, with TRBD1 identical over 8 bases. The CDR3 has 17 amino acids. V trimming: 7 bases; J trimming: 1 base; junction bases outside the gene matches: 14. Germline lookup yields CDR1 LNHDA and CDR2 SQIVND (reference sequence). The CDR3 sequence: CASIPRDRIPYNYGYTF. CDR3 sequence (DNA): TGTGCCAGTATTCCCCGGGACAGGATCCCCTATAACTATGGCTACACCTTC.

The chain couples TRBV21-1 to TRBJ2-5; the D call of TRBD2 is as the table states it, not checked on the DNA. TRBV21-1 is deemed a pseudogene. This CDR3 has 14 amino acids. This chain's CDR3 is CASSKAEEQETQYF. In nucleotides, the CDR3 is TGTGCCAGCAGCAAAGCAGAAGAGCAAGAGACCCAGTACTTC.

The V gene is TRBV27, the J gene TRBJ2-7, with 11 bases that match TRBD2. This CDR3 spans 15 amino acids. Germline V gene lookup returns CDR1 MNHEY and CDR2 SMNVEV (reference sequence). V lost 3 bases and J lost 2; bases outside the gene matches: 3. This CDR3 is CASSLTSGIPYEQYF. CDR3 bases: TGTGCCAGCAGTTTGACTAGCGGGATACCCTACGAGCAGTACTTC.

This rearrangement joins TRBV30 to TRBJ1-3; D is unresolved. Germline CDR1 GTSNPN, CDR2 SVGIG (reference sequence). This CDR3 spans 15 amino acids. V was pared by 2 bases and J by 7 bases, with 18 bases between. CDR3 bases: TGTGCCTGGAGTAGTCGCGGCGGAGTTGTGAACACCATATATTTT. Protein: CAWSSRGGVVNTIYF.

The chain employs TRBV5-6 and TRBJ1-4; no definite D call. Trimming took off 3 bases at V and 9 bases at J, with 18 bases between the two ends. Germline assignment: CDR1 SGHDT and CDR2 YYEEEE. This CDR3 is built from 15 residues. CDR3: CASSWRTGQGKKLFF. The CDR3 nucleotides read TGTGCCAGCAGCTGGAGGACCGGGCAAGGGAAAAAACTGTTTTTT.

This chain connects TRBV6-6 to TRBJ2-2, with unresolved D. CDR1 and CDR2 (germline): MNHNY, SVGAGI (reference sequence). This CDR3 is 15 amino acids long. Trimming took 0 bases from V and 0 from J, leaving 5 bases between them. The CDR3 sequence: CASSYSPANTGELFF. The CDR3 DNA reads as TGTGCCAGCAGTTACTCGCCAGCGAACACCGGGGAGCTGTTTTTT.

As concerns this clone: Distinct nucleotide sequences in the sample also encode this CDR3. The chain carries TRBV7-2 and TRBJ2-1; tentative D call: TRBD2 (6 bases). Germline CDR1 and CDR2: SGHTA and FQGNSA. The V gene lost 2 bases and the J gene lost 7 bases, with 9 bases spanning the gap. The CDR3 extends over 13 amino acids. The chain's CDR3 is CASSLTSLNEQFF. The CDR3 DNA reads TGTGCCAGCAGCTTAACTAGCTTGAATGAGCAGTTCTTC. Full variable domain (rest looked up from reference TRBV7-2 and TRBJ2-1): GAGVSQSPSNKVTEKGKDVELRCDPISGHTALYWYRQSLGQGLEFLIYFQGNSAPDKSGLPSDRFSAERTGGSVSTLTIQRTQQEDSAVYLCASSLTSLNEQFFGPGTRLTVL.